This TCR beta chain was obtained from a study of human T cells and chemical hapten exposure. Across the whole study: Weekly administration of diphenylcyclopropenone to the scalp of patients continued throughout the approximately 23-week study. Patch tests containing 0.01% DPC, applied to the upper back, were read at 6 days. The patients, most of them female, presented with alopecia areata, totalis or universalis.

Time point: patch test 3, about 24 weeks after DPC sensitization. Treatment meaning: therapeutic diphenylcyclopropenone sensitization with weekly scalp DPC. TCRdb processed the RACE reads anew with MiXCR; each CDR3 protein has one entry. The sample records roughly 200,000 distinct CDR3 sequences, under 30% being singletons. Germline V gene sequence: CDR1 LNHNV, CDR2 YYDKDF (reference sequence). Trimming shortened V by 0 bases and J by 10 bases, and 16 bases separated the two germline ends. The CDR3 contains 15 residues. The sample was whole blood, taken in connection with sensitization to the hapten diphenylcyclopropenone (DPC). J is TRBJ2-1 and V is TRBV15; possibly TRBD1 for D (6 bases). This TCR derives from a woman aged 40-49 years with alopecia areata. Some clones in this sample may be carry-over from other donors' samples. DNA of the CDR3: TGTGCCACCAGCAGAGAGCACCCGGGCCAGGGGGAGCAGTTCTTC. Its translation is CATSREHPGQGEQFF.